A few counts support the clone carrying this TCR beta chain. Its antigen is undetermined. There are 15 residues in the CDR3. V gave up 5 bases and J gave up 6 bases; unmatched junction bases: 11. Germline CDR1 and CDR2: SGHRS and YFSETQ. This sample is drawn from a study of T cells in Graves' hyperthyroidism and ophthalmopathy. Regarding the study as a whole: From stable hyperthyroidism, ophthalmopathy was separated by a 13 V-J model.

Amplification of TCR beta CDR3 regions used RNA as the template. RT-PCR in the first round (using the HTBI primer set) targeted the TCR CDR3. TCRdb reprocessed the multiplex PCR reads via MiXCR and lists one record per CDR3 protein. The sample includes about 560,000 distinct CDR3 sequences, roughly 17% of them seen just once. This chain uses TRBV5-1 with TRBJ2-5, with TRBD1 identical over 9 bases. The sample consisted of blood. This TCR derives from a woman in her late teens or twenties with Graves' hyperthyroidism. CDR3 DNA: TGCGCCAGCAGTTCCTCCGGGACAGGGATAAAGACCCAGTACTTC. This encodes CASSSSGTGIKTQYF.